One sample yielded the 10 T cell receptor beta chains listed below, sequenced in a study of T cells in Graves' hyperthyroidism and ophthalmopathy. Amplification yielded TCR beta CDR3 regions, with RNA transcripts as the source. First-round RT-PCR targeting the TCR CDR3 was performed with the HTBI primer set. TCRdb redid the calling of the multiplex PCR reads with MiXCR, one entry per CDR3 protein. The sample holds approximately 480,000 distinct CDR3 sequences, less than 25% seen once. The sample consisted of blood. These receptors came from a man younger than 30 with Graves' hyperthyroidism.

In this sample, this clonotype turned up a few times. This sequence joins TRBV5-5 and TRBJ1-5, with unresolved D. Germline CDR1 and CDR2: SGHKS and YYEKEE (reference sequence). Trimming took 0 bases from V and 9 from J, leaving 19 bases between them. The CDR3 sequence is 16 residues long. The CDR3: CASSLVSGDGRRPQHF. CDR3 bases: TGTGCCAGCAGCTTGGTTTCGGGTGACGGGAGGCGGCCCCAGCATTTT.

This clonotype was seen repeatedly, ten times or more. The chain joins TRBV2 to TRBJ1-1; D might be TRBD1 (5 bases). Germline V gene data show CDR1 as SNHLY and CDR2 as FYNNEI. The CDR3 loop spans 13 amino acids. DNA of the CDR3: TGTGTCAAACGTGGGGGAATGAACACTGAAGCTTTCTTT. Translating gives CVKRGGMNTEAFF.

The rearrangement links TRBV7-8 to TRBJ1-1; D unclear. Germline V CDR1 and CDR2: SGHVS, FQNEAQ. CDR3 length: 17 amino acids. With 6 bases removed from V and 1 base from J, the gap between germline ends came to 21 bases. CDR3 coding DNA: TGTGCCAGCAGGCCGGAGACAACCGGCCAGAGGAACACTGAAGCTTTCTTT. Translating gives CASRPETTGQRNTEAFF.

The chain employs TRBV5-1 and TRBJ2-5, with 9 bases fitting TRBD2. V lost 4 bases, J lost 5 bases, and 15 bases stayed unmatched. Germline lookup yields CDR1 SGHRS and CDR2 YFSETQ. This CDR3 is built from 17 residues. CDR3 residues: CASSPGGSGGPWETQYF. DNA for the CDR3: TGCGCCAGCAGCCCGGGCGGCAGCGGGGGGCCGTGGGAGACCCAGTACTTC.

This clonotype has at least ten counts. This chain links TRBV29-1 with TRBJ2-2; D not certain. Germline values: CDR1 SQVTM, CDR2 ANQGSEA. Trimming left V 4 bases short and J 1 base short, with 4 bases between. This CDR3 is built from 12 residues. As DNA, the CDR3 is TGCAGCGTTGTACTGAACACCGGGGAGCTGTTTTTT. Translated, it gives CSVVLNTGELFF.

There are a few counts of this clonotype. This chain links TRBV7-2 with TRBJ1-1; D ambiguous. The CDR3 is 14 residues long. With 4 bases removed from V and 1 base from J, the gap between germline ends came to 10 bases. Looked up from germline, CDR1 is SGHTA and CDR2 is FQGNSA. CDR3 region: CASSSGLPNTEAFF. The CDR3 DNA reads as TGTGCCAGCAGCTCTGGTCTGCCGAACACTGAAGCTTTCTTT.

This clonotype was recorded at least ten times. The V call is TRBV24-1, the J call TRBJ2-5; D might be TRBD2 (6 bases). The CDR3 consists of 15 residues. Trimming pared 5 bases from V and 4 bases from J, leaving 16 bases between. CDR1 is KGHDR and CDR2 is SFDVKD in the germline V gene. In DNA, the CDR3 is TGTGCCACCAGTGCGGGCCCGTGGGGAGGAGAGACCCAGTACTTC. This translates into CATSAGPWGGETQYF.

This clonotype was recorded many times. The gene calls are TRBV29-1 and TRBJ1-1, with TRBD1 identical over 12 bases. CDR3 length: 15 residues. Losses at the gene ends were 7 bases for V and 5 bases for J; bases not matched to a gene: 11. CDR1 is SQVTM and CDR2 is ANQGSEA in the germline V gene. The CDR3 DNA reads TGCAGCGCCACCGGGACAGGGGGCGCGTTAACTGAAGCTTTCTTT. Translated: CSATGTGGALTEAFF.

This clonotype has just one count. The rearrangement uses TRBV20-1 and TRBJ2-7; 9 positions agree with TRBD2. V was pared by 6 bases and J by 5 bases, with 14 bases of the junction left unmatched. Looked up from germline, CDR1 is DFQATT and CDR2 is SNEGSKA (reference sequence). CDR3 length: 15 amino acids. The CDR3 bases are TGCAGTGCCCCCAAGGGGCTAGCGGGAAGCGACGAGCAGTACTTC. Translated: CSAPKGLAGSDEQYF.

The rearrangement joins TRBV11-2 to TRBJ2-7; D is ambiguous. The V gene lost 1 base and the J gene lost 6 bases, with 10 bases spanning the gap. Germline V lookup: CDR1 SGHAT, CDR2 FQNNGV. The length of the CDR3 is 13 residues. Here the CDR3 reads CASSLGSPSEQYF. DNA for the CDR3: TGTGCCAGCAGCTTAGGCAGCCCGAGCGAGCAGTACTTC.